The sequence of this T cell receptor (beta chain) was determined in a study of blood T cell repertoires in COVID-19. For the study at large: Material from acute and convalescent COVID-19 was sourced from the United States, Italy and Spain. T cells, B-cell-depleted T cells, or PBMCs provided the cDNA or gDNA that served as material.

CDR3 length equals 13 residues. Unmatched junction bases numbered 6, after V lost 7 bases and J lost 5 bases. Germline assignment: CDR1 SGHTS and CDR2 YDEGEE. The protocol was immunoSEQ multiplex PCR, while the TCRdb copy is restricted to in-frame clones and leaves out a portion. The data hold more than 75,000 clones, with roughly 91% observed a single time. Sequencing was performed on peripheral blood. The receptor was isolated from a woman of 80 years or more with active COVID-19. The genes are TRBV5-8 and TRBJ2-1; TRBD2 agrees at 7 bases. This CDR3 is CASCLAVNNEQFF. CDR3 sequence (DNA): TGTGCCAGCTGTCTAGCGGTAAACAATGAGCAGTTCTTC.